This record covers a single TCR beta chain. Its antigen is unidentified. These data belong to a study of T-cell memory formation after mild COVID-19. Whole-study context: For the most part, TCR clusters were specific to one donor.

In TCRdb, the 5' RACE reads were re-called with MiXCR into one record per CDR3 protein. The repertoire holds around 310,000 distinct CDR3 sequences, with 20% to 25% as singletons. The CDR3 is 14 residues long. Germline V gene lookup returns CDR1 MNHEY and CDR2 SMNVEV (reference sequence). Trimming left V 7 bases short and J 10 bases short, with 17 bases between. Findings and caveats of the study: Clones shrinking from day 15 to 85 showed even CD4/CD8 mixes; later expanders tilted CD4+. Cross-reactive memory appears to have joined, as suggested by some responding clones showing up in pre-infection memory.

This TCR derives from a man between 18 and 29 years old who had mild COVID-19 (a few samples of this study predate the infection). Cell type and time point are not known. This rearrangement joins TRBV27 to TRBJ1-6, with a possible D match to TRBD1 (6 bases). The source material was PBMCs or a T cell subset sorted from them (not recorded which). The CDR3 nucleotides read TGTGCCAGCAATGCTCTAGGGCAGGGGTCACCCCTCCACTTT. Its protein product is CASNALGQGSPLHF.